This T cell receptor (beta chain) stems from a study of CD8+ T cells in alopecia areata. PBMCs were stained for CD3, CD4 and CD8, and CD4+ and CD8+ T cells were sorted. The CDR3 totals 13 residues. V shed 7 bases and J 5 bases; nucleotides not matched to a gene: 7. In germline, CDR1 is SQVTM, CDR2 ANQGSEA. Study conclusions and caveats: Especially in alopecia totalis/universalis, lesional scalp showed greater clonality than normal scalp did. Clarity of TCR sharing across patients fell short of that in mice, possibly HLA-related. In scalp samples, resident alphabeta T cells of normal skin are also sequenced.

A note on this clone: Antigen specificity is unknown.

Extraction and reverse transcription of RNA yielded cDNA as the sequencing template. Data came from immunoSEQ multiplex PCR; TCRdb stores just in-frame clones and leaves some out. The sample holds about 140,000 clones, roughly 50% seen once. The sequenced material came from CD4+ T cells sorted from blood. This sequence originates from a human donor in good health. This chain joins TRBV29-1 and TRBJ1-1; 10 nucleotides match TRBD1. DNA for the CDR3: TGCAGCGCGGGGACAGGGGATATTACTGAAGCTTTCTTT. Protein product: CSAGTGDITEAFF.